The 16 T cell receptor beta chains reported below all come from one sample, sequenced in a study of blood T cell repertoires in COVID-19. Libraries were prepared by immunoSEQ multiplex PCR; TCRdb keeps only in-frame clonotypes and omits some of them. Of fewer than 300,000 clones listed, about four fifths are singletons. Sequencing used peripheral blood. Every receptor here comes from a woman aged 18-29 years with acute or convalescent COVID-19.

The gene calls are TRBV7-6 and TRBJ2-2; 8 nucleotides agree with TRBD2. J lost 5 bases, V lost 1 base, and 6 bases had no gene match. The CDR3 runs to 16 residues. CDR1 SGHVS and CDR2 FNYEAQ come from the germline V gene. CDR3 sequence: CASSLGAGDGTGELFF. CDR3 nucleotide sequence: TGTGCCAGCAGCTTAGGAGCGGGAGATGGGACCGGGGAGCTGTTTTTT.

The rearrangement joins TRBV9 to TRBJ1-6; D uncertain. Germline V lookup: CDR1 SGDLS, CDR2 YYNGEE. This CDR3 region has 15 residues. The germline V and J ends were trimmed by 3 bases and 7 bases, with 14 bases remaining between them. CDR3 in DNA: TGTGCCAGCAGCGAAAGCCCAATCCTCAATTCACCCCTCCACTTT. Residues: CASSESPILNSPLHF.

The chain is built from TRBV19 and TRBJ1-6; 9 bases line up with TRBD1. This CDR3 comprises 15 residues. Per germline, CDR1 LNHDA and CDR2 SQIVND (reference sequence). Losses at the gene ends were 5 bases for V and 7 bases for J; bases not matched to a gene: 6. The CDR3 protein is CASSDRDRANSPLHF. The CDR3 DNA follows: TGTGCCAGTAGTGACCGGGACAGGGCCAATTCACCCCTCCACTTT.

V and J are TRBV13 and TRBJ2-7, with 10 nucleotides matching TRBD1. Per germline, CDR1 PRHDT and CDR2 FYEKMQ (reference sequence). V lost 3 bases, J lost 6 bases, and 5 bases stayed unmatched. The CDR3 consists of 14 residues. CDR3 coding DNA: TGTGCCAGCAGCTTCGGGACAGGGGTCCGCGAGCAGTACTTC. It encodes CASSFGTGVREQYF.

The genes are TRBV7-2 and TRBJ1-1; 10 positions agree with TRBD1. J gave up 1 base and V 1 base, and 6 bases lay outside the gene matches. This CDR3 has 17 residues. The germline V gene encodes CDR1 SGHTA and CDR2 FQGNSA. The CDR3 protein is CASSLEWTGGKNTEAFF. CDR3 nucleotides: TGTGCCAGCAGCTTAGAGTGGACAGGGGGTAAGAACACTGAAGCTTTCTTT.

V and J are TRBV10-1 and TRBJ2-1; 7 nucleotides agree with TRBD2. Trimming at V came to 4 bases and at J to 9 bases, leaving 6 bases not matched to a gene. The CDR3 length is 13 residues. Germline V CDR1 and CDR2: WNHNN, SYGVQD (reference sequence). The CDR3 is CASSVNLAVEQFF. As DNA, the CDR3 is TGCGCCAGCAGTGTTAACCTAGCGGTTGAGCAGTTCTTC.

This clone was seen a single time. V usage is TRBV13 and J usage is TRBJ2-2; 11 bases match TRBD2. There are 15 residues in the CDR3. With V trimmed by 4 bases and J by 5 bases, 3 bases remained unmatched. Germline-derived CDR1 and CDR2 are PRHDT and FYEKMQ (reference sequence). The CDR3 bases are TGTGCCAGCAGCTCAGGACTAGCGGGTACCGGGGAGCTGTTTTTT. Encoded protein: CASSSGLAGTGELFF.

The chain combines TRBV6-5 with TRBJ1-2; perhaps TRBD1 as D (5 bases). The germline V and J ends were trimmed by 4 bases and 7 bases, with 16 bases remaining between them. CDR3 size: 14 residues. CDR1 and CDR2 (germline): MNHEY, SVGAGI. The CDR3 DNA reads as TGTGCCAGCAGTTCCACGGGACTCCTTTCTGGCTACACCTTC. Translation gives CASSSTGLLSGYTF.

The table lists this clone with a count of one. The chain uses TRBV12-3 or TRBV12-4 and TRBJ2-1; tentative D call: TRBD2 (5 bases). The CDR3 has 12 amino acids. V shed 4 bases and J shed 6 bases, with 7 bases lying between them. CDR3 sequence: CASSSGSNEQFF. CDR3 nucleotides: TGTGCCAGCAGTTCTGGGAGCAATGAGCAGTTCTTC.

The gene calls are TRBV28 and TRBJ2-1; D remains unclear. The CDR3 extends over 15 amino acids. Trimming cost V 3 bases and J 1 base, with 10 bases left between them. Germline V gives CDR1 MDHEN, CDR2 SYDVKM. The CDR3 sequence is CASSFLETSYNEQFF. The CDR3 DNA reads as TGTGCCAGCAGTTTTCTAGAAACATCCTACAATGAGCAGTTCTTC.

The chain is built from TRBV6-5 and TRBJ1-4, with no clear D. V was trimmed by 6 bases and J by 7 bases, leaving 12 bases between them. Germline V gene data show CDR1 as MNHEY and CDR2 as SVGAGI. The CDR3 covers 13 residues. This CDR3 is CASRQWNIEKLFF. As DNA, the CDR3 is TGTGCCAGCAGACAGTGGAACATTGAAAAACTGTTTTTT.

This clone occurred once. This sequence joins TRBV13 and TRBJ2-5; no reliable D call. V lost 5 bases and J lost 6, with 19 bases in between. The CDR3 totals 15 residues. Germline lookup yields CDR1 PRHDT and CDR2 FYEKMQ (reference sequence). The CDR3 coding sequence is TGTGCCAGCAGCCTTACCCCCCCTAGTCTTCAGACCCAGTACTTC. Its protein is CASSLTPPSLQTQYF.

The chain employs TRBV10-2 and TRBJ2-5, with 12 bases fitting TRBD2. V was pared by 10 bases and J by 4 bases, with 19 bases of the junction left unmatched. The CDR3 extends over 18 amino acids. Germline CDR1 and CDR2: WSHSY and SAAADI. The CDR3 sequence: CATEPRTSGTLPGETQYF. The CDR3 DNA sequence: TGCGCCACCGAACCTCGGACTAGCGGGACCCTGCCGGGAGAGACCCAGTACTTC.

The chain recombines TRBV18 with TRBJ2-7; TRBD1 aligns across 8 bases. The CDR3 consists of 16 residues. CDR1 is KGHSH, CDR2 LQKENI, per germline. The trim removed 4 bases at V and 5 bases at J, leaving 13 bases unmatched. Written as DNA, the CDR3 is TGTGCCAGCTCACGAGGACAGGGAAGGTTGCTCCACGAGCAGTACTTC. Translation: CASSRGQGRLLHEQYF. Based on the CDR3 plus reference TRBV18 and TRBJ2-7, the full variable domain is NAGVMQNPRHLVRRRGQEARLRCSPMKGHSHVYWYRQLPEEGLKFMVYLQKENIIDESGMPKERFSAEFPKEGPSILRIQQVVRGDSAAYFCASSRGQGRLLHEQYFGPGTRLTVT.

The gene calls are TRBV27 and TRBJ2-1, with no clear D. The germline V gene encodes CDR1 MNHEY and CDR2 SMNVEV (reference sequence). The V gene lost 1 base and the J gene lost 9 bases, with 10 bases spanning the gap. This CDR3 has 13 residues. CDR3 nucleotides: TGTGCCAGCAGTTTATTCGGTGAGTCTGAGCAGTTCTTC. It codes for CASSLFGESEQFF.

The chain recombines TRBV11-3 with TRBJ2-1, with TRBD1 matching 7 bases. The CDR3 covers 15 residues. Losses at the gene ends were 4 bases for V and 8 bases for J; bases not matched to a gene: 11. Germline CDR1 is SGHNT and CDR2 is YENEEA. CDR3 loop: CASSSRDSPGDEQFF. The CDR3 DNA follows: TGTGCCAGCAGCTCCCGGGACAGTCCAGGTGATGAGCAGTTCTTC.